The rows below give T cell receptor beta chains drawn from one sample of a study of human T cells and chemical hapten exposure. Via MiXCR, TCRdb re-called the RACE reads, giving one row per CDR3 protein. The sample carries under 85,000 distinct CDR3 sequences, over 9% recorded once. Here the sequenced sample was whole blood, taken in connection with sensitization to the hapten diphenylcyclopropenone (DPC). The receptors here all came from a woman in her 50s with alopecia areata. Some clones in this sample may be carry-over from other donors' samples. Both conserved end residues are part of each CDR3. The D gene is left open where the match is weak. Some rows have no size entry. The others give once, few or many, or a class for an expanded clone.

TRBV3-2	-	-	TRBJ2-1	15	CASSQAAVSYNEQFF	TGTGCCAGCAGCCAGGCAGCGGTATCCTACAATGAGCAGTTCTTC
TRBV9	few	-	TRBJ1-6	13	CASSGGENSPLHF	TGTGCCAGCAGCGGTGGGGAGAATTCACCCCTCCACTTT
TRBV9	few	TRBD2	TRBJ2-1	14	CASSVASGYNEQFF	TGTGCCAGCAGCGTAGCTAGCGGGTACAATGAGCAGTTCTTC
TRBV28	few	-	TRBJ2-7	12	CASSSGPGEQYF	TGTGCCAGCAGTTCGGGACCTGGAGAGCAGTACTTC
TRBV27	many	-	TRBJ1-5	14	CASSLYPPGGPQHF	TGTGCCAGCAGTTTATACCCCCCCGGAGGGCCCCAGCATTTT
TRBV5-6	few	-	TRBJ1-3	16	CASSMLQVRSGNTIYF	TGTGCCAGCAGCATGTTACAGGTCCGCTCTGGAAACACCATATATTTT
TRBV11-2	few	-	TRBJ2-2	16	CASSFLSRSNTGELFF	TGTGCCAGCAGCTTTTTGTCCAGATCGAACACCGGGGAGCTGTTTTTT
TRBV9	-	TRBD2	TRBJ2-1	15	CASSVAGGPNNEQFF	TGTGCCAGCAGCGTAGCGGGAGGCCCCAACAATGAGCAGTTCTTC
TRBV30	few	TRBD2	TRBJ2-1	12	CAWGGLAYEQFF	TGTGCCTGGGGTGGACTAGCCTATGAGCAGTTCTTC
TRBV28	-	-	TRBJ1-5	12	CASSRLRWPQHF	TGTGCCAGCAGCCGACTTCGGTGGCCCCAGCATTTT
TRBV11-1	-	-	TRBJ2-7	15	CASSSSRVKVGEQYF	TGTGCCAGCAGCTCCAGCCGGGTGAAGGTTGGCGAGCAGTACTTC
TRBV7-9	few	-	TRBJ2-1	16	CASSLGGGRGDNEQFF	TGTGCCAGCAGCTTAGGAGGGGGGAGAGGCGACAATGAGCAGTTCTTC
TRBV27	few	TRBD1	TRBJ2-7	16	CASSLSMAGGAYEQYF	TGTGCCAGCAGTTTATCGATGGCAGGGGGCGCGTACGAGCAGTACTTC
TRBV7-9	-	-	TRBJ2-7	15	CASSLPPPVTYEQYF	TGTGCCAGCAGCTTGCCCCCCCCAGTAACCTACGAGCAGTACTTC
TRBV28	many	-	TRBJ2-5	11	CASSTQETQYF	TGTGCCAGCAGCACTCAAGAGACCCAGTACTTC
TRBV29-1	-	-	TRBJ2-3	13	CSVVGGVTDTQYF	TGCAGCGTTGTAGGCGGGGTCACAGATACGCAGTATTTT
TRBV12-3/TRBV12-4	-	-	TRBJ1-1	13	CASLGRPNTEAFF	TGTGCCAGCTTGGGGAGGCCGAACACTGAAGCTTTCTTT
TRBV27	-	-	TRBJ1-5	15	CASSLTANSNQPQHF	TGTGCCAGCAGTCTGACTGCCAATAGCAATCAGCCCCAGCATTTT
TRBV4-1	many	-	TRBJ1-4	16	CASSQDGHSTNEKLFF	TGCGCCAGCAGCCAAGATGGCCATTCAACTAATGAAAAACTGTTTTTT
TRBV20-1	-	-	TRBJ2-7	13	CSAPRDGRYEQYF	TGCAGTGCCCCCCGGGACGGACGCTACGAGCAGTACTTC
TRBV11-2	many	-	TRBJ2-2	13	CASSLSNTGELFF	TGTGCCAGCAGCTTATCAAACACCGGGGAGCTGTTTTTT
TRBV18	-	-	TRBJ1-2	13	CASSRGIGYGYTF	TGTGCCAGCTCCCGTGGGATCGGCTATGGCTACACCTTC
TRBV14	many	-	TRBJ1-1	14	CASSQGGRAPNRIF	TGTGCCAGCAGCCAAGGGGGGAGGGCCCCGAATCGGATCTTT
TRBV29-1	many	TRBD1	TRBJ2-5	13	CSGLEGQGRTQYF	TGCAGCGGACTCGAGGGACAGGGGAGGACCCAGTACTTC
TRBV19	-	-	TRBJ2-1	15	CASSIVPGLPNEQFF	TGTGCCAGTAGTATAGTACCGGGACTCCCCAATGAGCAGTTCTTC
TRBV12-3/TRBV12-4	few	TRBD1	TRBJ1-1	15	CASSWGTGANTEAFF	TGTGCCAGCAGCTGGGGGACAGGCGCGAACACTGAAGCTTTCTTT
TRBV20-1	-	-	TRBJ2-7	14	CSARDTNRIYEQYF	TGCAGTGCTAGAGATACGAACAGGATATACGAGCAGTACTTC
TRBV20-1	few	TRBD2	TRBJ2-3	16	CSARDDLAGESNTQYF	TGCAGTGCTAGAGATGACCTAGCGGGAGAATCAAATACGCAGTATTTT
TRBV6-1	few	-	TRBJ1-1	13	CASREKGNTEAFF	TGTGCCAGCAGGGAAAAAGGGAACACTGAAGCTTTCTTT
TRBV11-2	-	-	TRBJ2-1	12	CASSPTYNEQFF	TGTGCCAGCAGCCCTACCTACAATGAGCAGTTCTTC
TRBV7-3	many	TRBD1	TRBJ2-3	14	CASSRGQSTDTQYF	TGTGCCAGCAGCCGGGGACAGAGCACAGATACGCAGTATTTT
TRBV7-3	-	TRBD1	TRBJ2-5	17	CASSLTGQGAQIETQYF	TGTGCCAGCAGCTTAACGGGACAGGGGGCTCAGATTGAGACCCAGTACTTC
TRBV3-1	few	TRBD1	TRBJ1-6	19	CASSPGTGGVFSYNSPLHF	TGTGCCAGCAGCCCCGGGACAGGGGGGGTGTTTTCCTATAATTCACCCCTCCACTTT
TRBV19	few	-	TRBJ2-1	12	CASSARAGEQFF	TGTGCCAGTAGTGCCCGGGCGGGAGAGCAGTTCTTC
TRBV20-1	few	-	TRBJ2-7	16	CSARVLSQGRGGEQYF	TGCAGTGCTAGAGTCCTTTCTCAGGGGAGGGGAGGCGAGCAGTACTTC
TRBV19	few	TRBD1	TRBJ1-5	17	CASAPGQGDYSNQPQHF	TGTGCCAGTGCGCCGGGACAGGGGGATTATAGCAATCAGCCCCAGCATTTT
TRBV11-2	few	TRBD1	TRBJ1-1	14	CASRRGQGEREAFF	TGTGCCAGCAGGAGGGGACAGGGGGAACGTGAAGCTTTCTTT
TRBV14	few	-	TRBJ2-2	17	CASSQGRPGQVAGELFF	TGTGCCAGCAGCCAAGGCCGTCCCGGCCAGGTGGCCGGGGAGCTGTTTTTT
TRBV5-5	few	-	TRBJ2-7	13	CASSLAVTYEQYF	TGTGCCAGCAGCTTGGCCGTTACCTACGAGCAGTACTTC
TRBV18	many	-	TRBJ2-1	15	CASSTSGRENNEQFF	TGTGCCAGCTCCACCAGTGGCAGGGAGAACAATGAGCAGTTCTTC
TRBV29-1	few	TRBD2	TRBJ2-2	15	CSVEGLAGLSGELFF	TGCAGCGTTGAAGGGCTAGCGGGGTTGTCCGGGGAGCTGTTTTTT
TRBV6-6	many	TRBD1	TRBJ1-1	15	CASSFSTGGGPEAFF	TGTGCCAGCAGTTTCAGTACAGGGGGCGGTCCTGAAGCTTTCTTT
TRBV7-9	many	-	TRBJ1-6	14	CASSRLQWDSPLHF	TGTGCCAGCAGCCGCCTACAGTGGGACTCACCCCTCCACTTT
TRBV7-9	few	TRBD1	TRBJ2-5	13	CASRRTGVETQYF	TGTGCCAGCAGGCGCACAGGGGTAGAGACCCAGTACTTC
TRBV9	many	-	TRBJ1-3	14	CASSVETGGNTIYF	TGTGCCAGCAGCGTAGAGACGGGAGGAAACACCATATATTTT
TRBV11-2	-	TRBD2	TRBJ2-5	13	CASSPGGGETQYF	TGTGCCAGCAGCCCGGGAGGGGGAGAGACCCAGTACTTC
TRBV9	many	TRBD1	TRBJ1-3	18	CASSVSRQGAASGNTIYF	TGTGCCAGCAGCGTATCCAGACAGGGAGCAGCCTCTGGAAACACCATATATTTT
TRBV12-3/TRBV12-4	many	TRBD1	TRBJ2-5	14	CASSRDRDQETQYF	TGTGCCAGCAGTAGAGACAGGGACCAAGAGACCCAGTACTTC
TRBV7-3	many	-	TRBJ2-1	16	CASSSTGSSQGGEQFF	TGTGCCAGCAGCTCCACGGGATCCTCGCAGGGAGGTGAGCAGTTCTTC
TRBV11-2	many	TRBD2	TRBJ2-1	15	CASSPTAGDGNEQFF	TGTGCCAGCAGCCCAACAGCGGGAGATGGGAATGAGCAGTTCTTC
TRBV18	few	TRBD1	TRBJ1-1	16	CASSRDRAGSVTEAFF	TGTGCCAGCTCACGGGACAGGGCGGGAAGTGTCACTGAAGCTTTCTTT
TRBV29-1	few	-	TRBJ1-1	12	CSVVVGFTEAFF	TGCAGCGTTGTTGTGGGATTTACTGAAGCTTTCTTT
TRBV28	-	-	TRBJ1-6	14	CASSLGGQGSPLHF	TGTGCCAGCAGTCTCGGGGGCCAGGGATCACCCCTCCACTTT
TRBV5-1	-	-	TRBJ2-1	16	CASSLDPGVLYNEQFF	TGCGCCAGCAGCTTGGACCCAGGGGTCCTCTACAATGAGCAGTTCTTC
TRBV6-4	-	-	TRBJ2-2	15	CASSENEAGTGELFF	TGTGCCAGCAGCGAAAACGAGGCGGGCACCGGGGAGCTGTTTTTT